These 23 T cell receptor beta chains were sequenced from one sample in a study of T-cell memory formation after mild COVID-19. MiXCR, run by TCRdb on the 5' RACE reads, gives a single entry per CDR3 protein. The profile shows roughly 190,000 distinct CDR3 sequences, roughly 10% of them singletons. Sequencing was done on a sample of PBMCs or a T cell subset sorted from them (not recorded which). Receptor source: a young man who had mild COVID-19 (a few samples of this study predate the infection). Cell type and time point are not known.

Only a few counts were recorded for this clonotype. The CDR3 loop is CASSTDTNYEQYV. The DNA for the CDR3 is TGTGCCAGCAGCACCGACACAAACTACGAGCAGTACGTC. J is TRBJ2-7 and V is TRBV7-2; no clear D. From germline, CDR1 is SGHTA and CDR2 FQGNSA. This CDR3 is built from 13 residues. Trimming stripped 5 bases from V and 3 bases from J, with 11 bases between.

This clonotype turned up a few times. The V gene is TRBV6-2 or TRBV6-3, the J gene TRBJ1-1, with D possibly being TRBD1 (6 bases). V lost 5 bases to trimming and J lost 10 bases, with 23 bases between them. In germline, CDR1 is MNHEY, CDR2 SVGEGT. This CDR3 comprises 15 residues. This CDR3 reads CASSTYGGQGIGAFF. The CDR3 DNA is TGTGCCAGCAGTACTTATGGCGGGCAGGGGATTGGAGCTTTCTTT.

This clonotype was detected only a few times. This sequence joins TRBV23-1 and TRBJ2-6; D perhaps matches TRBD1 (6 bases). TRBV23-1 counts as an open reading frame of uncertain function. The V end was cut by 9 bases, the J end by 4 bases, with 22 bases between. The CDR3 covers 17 residues. CDR3: CAREGEQYPYGANVLTF. DNA of the CDR3: TGCGCCAGAGAGGGGGAACAGTACCCATACGGGGCCAACGTCCTGACTTTC.

This clonotype was found many times. This chain connects TRBV28 to TRBJ2-3; weak D call: TRBD2 (6 bases). V was cut by 3 bases and J by 2 bases, with 12 bases left in between. Germline CDR1 reads MDHEN; CDR2 reads SYDVKM. This CDR3 contains 15 residues. The chain's CDR3 is CASSFGGRTTDTQYF. In nucleotides, the CDR3 is TGTGCCAGCAGTTTTGGAGGGCGGACCACAGATACGCAGTATTTT.

This clonotype came up a few times. This chain joins TRBV2 and TRBJ2-5; 7 nucleotides line up with TRBD2. The ends lost 1 base at V and 7 bases at J; junction bases unmatched: 6. This CDR3 region has 14 residues. Germline loops: CDR1 SNHLY, CDR2 FYNNEI. The CDR3 coding sequence is TGTGCCAGCAGTGAAGTGGCGGGGGATGGGACCCAGTACTTC. Translating gives CASSEVAGDGTQYF.

The chain recombines TRBV6-5 with TRBJ2-7; tentatively, D is TRBD1 (5 bases). In germline, CDR1 is MNHEY, CDR2 SVGAGI. The CDR3 is 14 residues long. The V gene lost 5 bases and the J gene lost 1 base, with 12 bases spanning the gap. For the CDR3, the DNA is TGTGCCAGCAGTAAGGACACGGATTCCTACGAGCAGTACTTC. Its translation is CASSKDTDSYEQYF.

The chain is built from TRBV12-3 or TRBV12-4 and TRBJ1-3, with unresolved D. The length of the CDR3 is 13 residues. V shed 5 bases and J shed 9 bases, with 14 bases lying between them. CDR3 nucleotide sequence: TGTGCCAGCAGTCCAAACCTCCTTGGCACCATATATTTT. As protein: CASSPNLLGTIYF.

There are many counts of this clonotype. The chain uses TRBV5-1 and TRBJ2-3, with no clear D. CDR1 is SGHRS, CDR2 YFSETQ, per germline. V was cut by 5 bases and J by 3 bases, with 13 bases left in between. The CDR3 covers 14 residues. The CDR3 spells CASRVFWGTDTQYF. For the CDR3, the DNA is TGCGCCAGCAGAGTGTTTTGGGGTACAGATACGCAGTATTTT. Supplemented by reference TRBV5-1 and TRBJ2-3, the full variable domain reads KAGVTQTPRYLIKTRGQQVTLSCSPISGHRSVSWYQQTPGQGLQFLFEYFSETQRNKGNFPGRFSGRQFSNSRSEMNVSTLELGDSALYLCASRVFWGTDTQYFGPGTRLTVL.

This clonotype was seen a handful of times. This sequence joins TRBV5-1 and TRBJ2-4; 14 nucleotides align to TRBD2. The CDR3 covers 16 residues. Germline CDR1 SGHRS, CDR2 YFSETQ. V dropped 4 bases and J dropped 5; count of bases not matched to a gene: 5. In DNA, the CDR3 is TGCGCCAGCAGCCGGACTAGCGGGGGGTCCCAAAACATTCAGTACTTC. This encodes CASSRTSGGSQNIQYF.

The genes are TRBV4-3 and TRBJ1-2; 8 nucleotides line up with TRBD1. V was clipped by 5 bases and J by 5 bases; unmatched bases: 7. CDR3 length: 14 amino acids. Germline-derived CDR1 and CDR2 are LGHNA and YSLEER. The DNA for the CDR3 is TGCGCCAGCAGCTCTGGACAGGGACCGTATGGCTACACCTTC. Translating gives CASSSGQGPYGYTF.

This clonotype showed up just a few times. The rearrangement uses TRBV7-8 and TRBJ1-5; D not resolved. Germline assignment: CDR1 SGHVS and CDR2 FQNEAQ. This CDR3 has 15 amino acids. V was shortened by 1 base and J by 3 bases, with 10 bases between the two germline ends. The CDR3 nucleotides are TGTGCCAGCAGCTTAGGAAGGATAGACAATCAGCCCCAGCATTTT. Residues: CASSLGRIDNQPQHF.

This clonotype was seen only a few times. This chain connects TRBV7-3 to TRBJ2-1; TRBD2 might be the D (5 bases). Germline CDR1 SGHTA, CDR2 FQGTGA. The CDR3 spans 15 residues. Trimming removed 2 bases at V and 0 bases at J, with 8 bases between. CDR3: CASSLHGDSYNEQFF. The DNA for the CDR3 is TGTGCCAGCAGCTTACACGGGGACTCCTACAATGAGCAGTTCTTC. Full variable domain (remainder filled in from reference TRBV7-3 and TRBJ2-1): GAGVSQTPSNKVTEKGKYVELRCDPISGHTALYWYRQSLGQGPEFLIYFQGTGAADDSGLPNDRFFAVRPEGSVSTLKIQRTERGDSAVYLCASSLHGDSYNEQFFGPGTRLTVL.

The chain uses TRBV29-1 and TRBJ1-1; 9 nucleotides line up with TRBD1. Losses at the gene ends were 7 bases for V and 6 bases for J; bases not matched to a gene: 9. The CDR3 totals 13 residues. The germline V gene encodes CDR1 SQVTM and CDR2 ANQGSEA. The CDR3 reads CSGGQGWGSEAFF. The CDR3 nucleotides are TGCAGCGGGGGACAGGGTTGGGGGTCTGAAGCTTTCTTT. The entire variable domain, with the rest obtained from reference TRBV29-1 and TRBJ1-1, is as follows: SAVISQKPSRDICQRGTSLTIQCQVDSQVTMMFWYRQQPGQSLTLIATANQGSEATYESGFVIDKFPISRPNLTFSTLTVSNMSPEDSSIYLCSGGQGWGSEAFFGQGTRLTVV.

This clonotype was seen a few times. The chain uses TRBV7-9 and TRBJ2-3; D is uncertain. The V gene lost 5 bases and the J gene lost 0 bases, with 6 bases spanning the gap. The CDR3 extends over 13 amino acids. CDR1 and CDR2 from the germline V gene are SEHNR and FQNEAQ (reference sequence). CDR3 DNA sequence: TGTGCCAGCAGCGCTCAAAGCACAGATACGCAGTATTTT. Protein sequence: CASSAQSTDTQYF. The full variable domain, completed using reference TRBV7-9 and TRBJ2-3, is DTGVSQNPRHKITKRGQNVTFRCDPISEHNRLYWYRQTLGQGPEFLTYFQNEAQLEKSRLLSDRFSAERPKGSFSTLEIQRTEQGDSAMYLCASSAQSTDTQYFGPGTRLTVL.

About this clonotype itself: One end of the junction fails to match germline, which may point to a read error. The J gene is TRBJ2-2, the V gene TRBV11-2, with a weak D call TRBD2 (5 bases). Germline loops: CDR1 SGHAT, CDR2 FQNNGV. The CDR3 contains 15 residues. For the CDR3, the DNA is TGTGCCAGCAGCCCCCGCTCGGGGAACGCCGGGGAGCTGTTTTTT. Protein sequence: CASSPRSGNAGELFF.

This clonotype was observed a few times. The chain uses TRBV7-2 and TRBJ2-3; D possibly matches TRBD1 or TRBD2 (5 bases each). V gave up 1 base and J gave up 4 bases, with 18 bases separating them. Germline V lookup: CDR1 SGHTA, CDR2 FQGNSA. The CDR3 is made up of 17 amino acids. CDR3 sequence reads: CASSLVRTGTLSDTQYF. The DNA of the CDR3 is TGTGCCAGCAGCTTAGTGAGAACGGGGACCCTCTCAGATACGCAGTATTTT.

CDR3 amino acids: CANRITPGNTIYF. The CDR3 DNA is TGTGCCAACAGGATAACCCCTGGAAACACCATATATTTT. The rearrangement links TRBV2 to TRBJ1-3; a weak D match, TRBD1 (5 bases). This CDR3 has 13 amino acids. Trimming stripped 10 bases from V and 2 bases from J, with 12 bases between. Per the germline V gene, CDR1 is SNHLY and CDR2 is FYNNEI.

This clonotype was seen a handful of times. The V and J genes are TRBV18 and TRBJ1-2; D is possibly TRBD1 (6 bases). V gave up 2 bases and J gave up 4 bases, with 14 bases separating them. The length of the CDR3 is 15 residues. Germline V gene data show CDR1 as KGHSH and CDR2 as LQKENI. The CDR3 region has the DNA TGTGCCAGCTCACCATGGGGGGGCAGAAGCTATGGCTACACCTTC. It encodes CASSPWGGRSYGYTF.

This clonotype occurred a few times. J is TRBJ1-2 and V is TRBV28; D call uncertain. V gave up 8 bases and J gave up 2 bases, with 18 bases separating them. This CDR3 has 15 residues. Germline CDR1 reads MDHEN; CDR2 reads SYDVKM. The CDR3 protein is CASSTGLSINYGYTF. DNA for the CDR3: TGTGCCAGCTCAACCGGATTATCAATAAACTATGGCTACACCTTC.

The chain links TRBV7-2 to TRBJ1-4; D is unclear. The CDR3 spans 14 residues. Germline V lookup: CDR1 SGHTA, CDR2 FQGNSA. Deletions cut 1 base from V and 8 bases from J, with 11 bases between. The CDR3, as DNA: TGTGCCAGCAGCTTAGTCATGAGGGCGGAAAAACTGTTTTTT. Its translation: CASSLVMRAEKLFF.

The CDR3 sequence: CASSSLGGSNEKLFF. The CDR3 region has the DNA TGTGCCAGCAGCTCCCTCGGGGGGTCTAATGAAAAACTGTTTTTT. The chain has TRBV7-2 and TRBJ1-4, with D tentatively TRBD1 (5 bases). The V end lost 4 bases, the J end lost 3 bases, and 12 bases lay between the germline ends. The CDR3 sequence is 15 residues long. Germline CDR1 and CDR2: SGHTA and FQGNSA.

This clonotype showed up many times. The gene calls are TRBV2 and TRBJ2-1; 7 bases match TRBD1. Trimming at V came to 9 bases and at J to 4 bases, leaving 6 bases not matched to a gene. CDR1 and CDR2 (germline): SNHLY, FYNNEI. There are 13 residues in the CDR3. CDR3: CASHRDRYNEQFF. CDR3 DNA: TGTGCCAGTCACCGGGACAGATACAATGAGCAGTTCTTC. The full variable domain, its missing parts supplied by reference TRBV2 and TRBJ2-1, is EPEVTQTPSHQVTQMGQEVILRCVPISNHLYFYWYRQILGQKVEFLVSFYNNEISEKSEIFDDQFSVERPDGSNFTLKIRSTKLEDSAMYFCASHRDRYNEQFFGPGTRLTVL.

The J gene is TRBJ2-6, the V gene TRBV20-1, with D perhaps TRBD2 (5 bases). From germline, CDR1 is DFQATT and CDR2 SNEGSKA (reference sequence). V was clipped by 0 bases and J by 4 bases, with 7 bases between them. The CDR3 runs to 14 residues. The CDR3 region has the DNA TGCAGTGCTAGAGAGAGGGCCGGGGCCAACGTCCTGACTTTC. Protein sequence: CSARERAGANVLTF.